This T cell receptor beta chain came from a study of cytomegalovirus exposure and HLA in healthy donors. Whole-study findings and limits: When a later analysis was performed, an Asian-associated ancestry cluster reportedly had fewer N-insertions than the roughly 640-donor mean.

Those who donated were healthy bone marrow donors. Donors likely had unrecorded immune exposures despite being nominally healthy when sampled. V was shortened by 6 bases and J by 4 bases, with 13 bases between the two germline ends. Germline CDR1 is SEHNR and CDR2 is FQNEAQ (reference sequence). The CDR3 spans 14 residues. A word on this clone: Its matching antigen is unknown.

PCR employed 60 Vbeta and 13 Jbeta primers. Only in-frame clones appear in the TCRdb table, and some are missing; sequencing was by immunoSEQ multiplex PCR. The data hold fewer than 250,000 clones, with 75% to 85% observed a single time. What was sequenced was PBMCs. This chain uses TRBV7-9 with TRBJ1-5; maybe TRBD1 (6 bases). The receptor was isolated from a woman in her forties or fifties in good health and CMV-seronegative. The CDR3 DNA is TGTGCCAGCAGATCGGACAGCACGAATCAGCCCCAGCATTTT. Its protein is CASRSDSTNQPQHF.